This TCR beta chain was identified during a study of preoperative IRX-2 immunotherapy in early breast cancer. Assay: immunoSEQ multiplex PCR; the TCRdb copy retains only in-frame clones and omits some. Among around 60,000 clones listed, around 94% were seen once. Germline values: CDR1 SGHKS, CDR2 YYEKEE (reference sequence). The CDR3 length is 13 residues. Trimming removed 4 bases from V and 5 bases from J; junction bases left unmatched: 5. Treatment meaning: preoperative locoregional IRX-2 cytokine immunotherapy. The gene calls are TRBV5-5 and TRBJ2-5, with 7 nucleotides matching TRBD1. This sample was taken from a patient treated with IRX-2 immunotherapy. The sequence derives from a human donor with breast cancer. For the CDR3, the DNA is TGTGCCAGCAGCGAAGGGGGCCTGGAGACCCAGTACTTC. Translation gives CASSEGGLETQYF.